What follows are 3 T cell receptor beta chains derived from one specimen sequenced in a study of T cell responses to AZD1222 COVID-19 vaccine (dated by TCRdb to the early 2020s). The library was generated by the immunoSEQ multiplex PCR assay. In TCRdb, the immuneACCESS table is reduced to in-frame sequences with V and J assigned. These tables do not hold every clone; where another copy was compared, an unresolved V gene accounts for under half, and the others remain unexplained. The sample table contains roughly 70,000 clones; only one count was recorded for approximately 80% of them. Over 13% of the sample lies in the top ten. Sample time point, as interpreted from the label and publication: about 28 days (+/-7) after the second vaccine dose. The source was peripheral blood, collected 28 days after the second AZD1222 dose. The receptor set was obtained from an adult who received the AZD1222 COVID-19 vaccine.

This chain uses TRBV5-5 with TRBJ1-6; 10 nucleotides line up with TRBD1. V dropped 4 bases and J dropped 10; count of bases not matched to a gene: 5. CDR1 is SGHKS, CDR2 YYEKEE, per germline (reference sequence). The CDR3 has 14 residues. CDR3 amino acids: CASSRTGGESPLHF. In DNA form, the CDR3 reads TGTGCCAGCAGCAGGACAGGGGGAGAATCACCCCTCCACTTT.

The rearrangement joins TRBV13 to TRBJ2-5; TRBD1 might be the D (6 bases). The CDR3 has 16 amino acids. CDR1 PRHDT and CDR2 FYEKMQ come from the germline V gene (reference sequence). V shed 5 bases and J shed 2 bases, with 18 bases lying between them. The CDR3 protein is CASSPSDPTGQETQYF. The CDR3 DNA follows: TGTGCCAGCAGCCCATCAGACCCGACAGGTCAAGAGACCCAGTACTTC.

This clone was observed a handful of times. The CDR3 reads CASSYGQGTSTDTQYF. CDR3 in DNA: TGTGCCAGCAGTTACGGGCAGGGAACTAGCACAGATACGCAGTATTTT. This sequence joins TRBV6-5 and TRBJ2-3; D perhaps matches TRBD1 (5 bases). The V and J ends lost 2 bases and 0 bases respectively, with 12 bases between them. The CDR3 has 16 amino acids. From germline, CDR1 is MNHEY and CDR2 SVGAGI.